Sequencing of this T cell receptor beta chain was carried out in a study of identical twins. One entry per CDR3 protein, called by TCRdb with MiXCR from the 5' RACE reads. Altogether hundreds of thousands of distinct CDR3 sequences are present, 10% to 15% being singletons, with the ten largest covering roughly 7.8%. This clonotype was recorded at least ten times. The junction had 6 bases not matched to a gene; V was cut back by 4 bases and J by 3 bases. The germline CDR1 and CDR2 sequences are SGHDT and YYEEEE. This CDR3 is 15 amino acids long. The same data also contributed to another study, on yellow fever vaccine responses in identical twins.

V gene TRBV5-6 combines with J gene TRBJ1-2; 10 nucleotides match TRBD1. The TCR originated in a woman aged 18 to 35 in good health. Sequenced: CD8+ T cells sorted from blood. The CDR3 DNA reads TGTGCCAGCAGCCCCGGACAGGGGGATTACTATGGCTACACCTTC. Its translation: CASSPGQGDYYGYTF.